These T cell receptor beta chains were read from a single sample in a study of response to subunit inactivated influenza vaccine. Each CDR3 protein gets one entry after TCRdb re-called the RT-PCR reads with MiXCR. The sample records 400,000 to 650,000 distinct CDR3 sequences, about 7.2% being singletons. The sample in question was PBMCs from blood, obtained 23 months after vaccination. The source is a man aged 50-75 years who received an inactivated influenza vaccine. Both conserved end residues are part of each CDR3. The D gene is left open where the match is weak. Clone size appears in some rows only: once, few, many, or a class for an expanded clone.

12,.,many,TRBV2,TRBJ1-2,TGTGCCAGCAGCGCAGGACAGTGGGGCTACACCTTC,CASSAGQWGYTF
14,.,many,TRBV4-1,TRBJ1-2,TGCGCCAGCAGCCAAGGGTTCAGGGGCTATGGCTACACCTTC,CASSQGFRGYGYTF
13,TRBD1,.,TRBV29-1,TRBJ1-2,TGCAGCGTTGATGACAGGGATGGCTATGGCTACACCTTC,CSVDDRDGYGYTF
15,TRBD2,.,TRBV9,TRBJ2-5,TGTGCCAGCAGCGTAATGGCGGGGGGAAAAGAGACCCAGTACTTC,CASSVMAGGKETQYF
15,.,few,TRBV21-1,TRBJ2-7,TGTGCCAGCAGCAAAGAGGGGGACAGGACCCACGAGCAGTACTTC,CASSKEGDRTHEQYF
17,.,few,TRBV7-9,TRBJ2-1,TGTGCCAGCAGCCCCCCGGTCAGGGGAAGGGGGTACAATGAGCAGTTCTTC,CASSPPVRGRGYNEQFF
15,.,many,TRBV14,TRBJ2-3,TGTGCCAGCAGCCAAGATCCGACAGAAAGGGATACGCAGTATTTT,CASSQDPTERDTQYF
15,.,.,TRBV5-1,TRBJ2-7,TGCGCCAGCAGCGGTGGAAGCGGTCCTGCCTACGAGCAGTACTTC,CASSGGSGPAYEQYF
14,TRBD1,few,TRBV5-1,TRBJ2-5,TGCGCCAGCAGCCACGGACAGGGTCGGGAGACCCAGTACTTC,CASSHGQGRETQYF
18,TRBD2,.,TRBV4-2,TRBJ2-5,TGTGCCAGCAGCCCCCAGCGGGGGGCTACCCGTGGCCAAGAGACCCAGTACTTC,CASSPQRGATRGQETQYF
15,.,few,TRBV12-3/TRBV12-4,TRBJ2-3,TGTGCCAGCAGTTTAGGACTGGATTACACAGATACGCAGTATTTT,CASSLGLDYTDTQYF
15,.,few,TRBV4-1,TRBJ2-3,TGCGCCAGCAGCCAAAGCGGGCACGGCACAGATACGCAGTATTTT,CASSQSGHGTDTQYF
15,TRBD1,few,TRBV29-1,TRBJ1-2,TGCAGCGTTGAAGGATTACAGGGGAATAACTATGGCTACACCTTC,CSVEGLQGNNYGYTF
16,TRBD2,.,TRBV5-5,TRBJ2-7,TGTGCCAGCAGCTTGGAACGGCGCGGGAGGGCCAACGAGCAGTACTTC,CASSLERRGRANEQYF
16,TRBD2,.,TRBV11-1,TRBJ2-2,TGTGCCAGCAGCCGGACTAGCGGGAGGAGTACCGGGGAGCTGTTTTTT,CASSRTSGRSTGELFF
12,.,.,TRBV20-1,TRBJ1-4,TGCAGTGTGGGGGACCGCCGAAAAGGACTGTTTTTT,CSVGDRRKGLFF
10,.,few,TRBV29-1,TRBJ2-3,TGCAGCGTTGAGGCAGATACGCAGTATTTT,CSVEADTQYF
16,TRBD2,many,TRBV4-3,TRBJ2-5,TGCGCCAGCAGCCAAGGACTAGCGGGGCTCCAAGAGACCCAGTACTTC,CASSQGLAGLQETQYF
16,TRBD1,few,TRBV24-1,TRBJ2-5,TGTGCCACCAGTGATTCCGGGACAGGGGTGGAAGAGACCCAGTACTTC,CATSDSGTGVEETQYF
15,.,.,TRBV4-3,TRBJ2-5,TGCGCCAGCAGCCCCGGGTTGTCGGCAGGGGAGACCCAGTACTTC,CASSPGLSAGETQYF
13,.,many,TRBV4-3,TRBJ2-1,TGCGCCAGCAGCCAACAGATGAACAATGAGCAGTTCTTC,CASSQQMNNEQFF
13,TRBD1,few,TRBV29-1,TRBJ2-3,TGCAGCGGGCGACAGGGGGCAACAGATACGCAGTATTTT,CSGRQGATDTQYF
14,.,few,TRBV7-2,TRBJ2-7,TGTGCCAGCAGCACCACCGACAGATTCTACGAGCAGTACTTC,CASSTTDRFYEQYF
14,.,many,TRBV6-1,TRBJ1-2,TGTGCCAGCAGTCTTCGGGAGGGGAACTATGGCTACACCTTC,CASSLREGNYGYTF
17,TRBD2,many,TRBV6-2/TRBV6-3,TRBJ2-1,TGTGCCAGCAGCCCCCCGGGACTAGCGGGGGGAAGGAATGAGCAGTTCTTC,CASSPPGLAGGRNEQFF